The rows below give T cell receptor beta chains drawn from one sample of a study of OX40 agonist ivuxolimab in advanced cancers. The repertoire was sequenced with immunoSEQ multiplex PCR; TCRdb's copy has only in-frame clones and lacks some. The table has over 30,000 clones, about 83% seen once; the top ten hold approximately 1.8%. The starting material was CD4+ or CD8+ T cells sorted from blood, obtained in a trial of the OX40 agonist ivuxolimab. Receptors originate from an adult with an advanced solid tumor such as melanoma, head and neck, liver or kidney cancer. Both conserved end residues are part of each CDR3. The order of the fields is D gene, V gene, clone size, CDR3 length, J gene, CDR3 protein, CDR3 DNA. The D gene is left open where the match is weak. A clone size is listed for some rows: how often the clone was seen (once, few, many), or a class if it is expanded.

TRBD1	TRBV19	NA	14	TRBJ1-1	CASSAGQGTTEAFF	TGTGCCAGTAGTGCCGGACAGGGGACCACTGAAGCTTTCTTT
NA	TRBV28	NA	12	TRBJ1-1	CASTSPGSEAFF	TGTGCCAGCACCTCCCCAGGCTCTGAAGCTTTCTTT
NA	TRBV5-5	NA	14	TRBJ2-2	CASSLNTNTGELFF	TGTGCCAGCAGCTTAAACACGAACACCGGGGAGCTGTTTTTT
NA	TRBV11-3	NA	13	TRBJ2-1	CASSLGDYNEQFF	TGTGCCAGCAGCCTAGGCGACTACAATGAGCAGTTCTTC
NA	TRBV29-1	NA	13	TRBJ2-1	CSVDRSGYNEQFF	TGCAGCGTCGATAGGAGTGGCTACAATGAGCAGTTCTTC
NA	TRBV5-6	NA	14	TRBJ1-6	CASSPRTKNSPLHF	TGTGCCAGCAGCCCCCGGACGAAAAATTCACCCCTCCACTTT
TRBD1	TRBV27	NA	15	TRBJ1-5	CASRPYDRDDQPQHF	TGTGCCAGCAGGCCTTACGACAGGGACGATCAGCCCCAGCATTTT
TRBD1	TRBV5-6	NA	15	TRBJ2-3	CASSFPGGSTDTQYF	TGTGCCAGCAGCTTCCCAGGGGGCAGCACAGATACGCAGTATTTT
NA	TRBV21-1	NA	16	TRBJ2-3	CASSKFLAGGTDTQYF	TGTGCCAGCAGCAAGTTCCTAGCGGGTGGCACAGATACGCAGTATTTT
TRBD2	TRBV2	NA	15	TRBJ2-2	CATRTSGKNTGELFF	TGTGCCACAAGGACTAGCGGGAAAAACACCGGGGAGCTGTTTTTT
NA	TRBV12-2	NA	19	TRBJ2-3	CASRLAGVAGAQGTDTQYF	TGTGCAAGTCGCTTAGCTGGGGTAGCGGGAGCTCAGGGCACAGATACGCAGTATTTT
NA	TRBV27	NA	13	TRBJ2-7	CASSLGRSYEQYF	TGTGCCAGCAGTTTAGGTCGAAGCTACGAGCAGTACTTC
TRBD1	TRBV5-6	few	14	TRBJ1-4	CASSGRQGRSKLFF	TGTGCCAGCAGCGGCCGACAGGGACGATCAAAACTGTTTTTT
TRBD1	TRBV6-1	once	14	TRBJ2-1	CASSGGTGGVEQFF	TGTGCCAGCAGTGGTGGGACAGGGGGCGTTGAGCAGTTCTTC
NA	TRBV28	once	13	TRBJ1-2	CASSFGGSYGYTF	TGTGCCAGCAGTTTCGGGGGTAGCTATGGCTACACCTTC
NA	TRBV5-4	NA	13	TRBJ2-3	CASSLNLIDTQYF	TGTGCCAGCAGCTTGAATCTGATCGATACGCAGTATTTT
TRBD1	TRBV5-4	NA	15	TRBJ1-2	CASSLDRGANYGYTF	TGTGCCAGCAGCTTAGACAGGGGAGCTAACTATGGCTACACCTTC
NA	TRBV6-1	NA	14	TRBJ2-6	CASSASPGANVLTF	TGTGCCAGCAGCGCGAGTCCTGGGGCCAACGTCCTGACTTTC
NA	TRBV19	NA	12	TRBJ1-4	CASSIPGEKLFF	TGTGCCAGTAGTATACCGGGTGAAAAACTGTTTTTT
TRBD1	TRBV7-3	NA	15	TRBJ2-3	CASSIGQGVTDTQYF	TGTGCCAGCAGCATCGGACAGGGGGTAACAGATACGCAGTATTTT
TRBD1	TRBV27	NA	24	TRBJ2-6	CASSLYAIPPLRQGSYSGANVLTF	TGTGCCAGCAGTTTATATGCCATCCCCCCTCTACGACAGGGATCCTACTCTGGGGCCAACGTCCTGACTTTC
TRBD2	TRBV27	once	18	TRBJ2-3	CASSLTSGRASGTDTQYF	TGTGCCAGCAGTTTGACTAGCGGGAGGGCCTCGGGCACAGATACGCAGTATTTT
NA	TRBV6-5	NA	14	TRBJ1-2	CASSPGTSNYGYTF	TGTGCCAGCAGTCCCGGGACTTCGAACTATGGCTACACCTTC
NA	TRBV2	NA	14	TRBJ2-6	CASRKVSGANVLTF	TGTGCCAGCAGGAAGGTCTCTGGGGCCAACGTCCTGACTTTC
NA	TRBV5-1	few	15	TRBJ2-1	CASSPGGEGSREQFF	TGCGCCAGCAGCCCCGGAGGAGAGGGATCGAGGGAGCAGTTCTTC
NA	TRBV5-5	NA	13	TRBJ2-2	CASSLSVNGELFF	TGTGCCAGCAGCCTGTCGGTCAACGGGGAGCTGTTTTTT
NA	TRBV12-5	NA	13	TRBJ2-1	CASGFGANNEQFF	TGTGCTAGTGGTTTCGGGGCAAACAATGAGCAGTTCTTC
NA	TRBV5-1	NA	12	TRBJ2-7	CASSRQGDEQYF	TGCGCCAGCAGTCGGCAAGGGGACGAGCAGTACTTC
NA	TRBV5-1	NA	15	TRBJ2-5	CASSRTVGNQETQYF	TGCGCCAGCAGCCGGACGGTTGGGAACCAAGAGACCCAGTACTTC
NA	TRBV29-1	few	11	TRBJ1-1	CTGQMNTEAFF	TGCACCGGACAGATGAACACTGAAGCTTTCTTT